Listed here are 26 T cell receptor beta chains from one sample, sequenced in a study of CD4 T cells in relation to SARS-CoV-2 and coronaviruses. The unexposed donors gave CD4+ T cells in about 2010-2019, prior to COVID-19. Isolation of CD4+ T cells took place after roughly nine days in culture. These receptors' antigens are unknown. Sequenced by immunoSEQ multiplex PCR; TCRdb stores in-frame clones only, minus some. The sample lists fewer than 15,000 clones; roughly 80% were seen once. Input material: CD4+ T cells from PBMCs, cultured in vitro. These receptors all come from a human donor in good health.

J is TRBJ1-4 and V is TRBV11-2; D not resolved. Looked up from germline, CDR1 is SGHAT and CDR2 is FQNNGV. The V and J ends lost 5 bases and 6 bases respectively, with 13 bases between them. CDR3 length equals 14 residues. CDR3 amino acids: CASSRLGLDEKLFF. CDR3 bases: TGTGCCAGCAGCCGCCTGGGGTTGGATGAAAAACTGTTTTTT.

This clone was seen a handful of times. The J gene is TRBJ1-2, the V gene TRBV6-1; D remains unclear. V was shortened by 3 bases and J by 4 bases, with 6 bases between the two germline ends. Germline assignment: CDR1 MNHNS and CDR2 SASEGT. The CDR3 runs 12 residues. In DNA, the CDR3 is TGTGCCAGCAGTGAGGGCTTCTATGGCTACACCTTC. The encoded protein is CASSEGFYGYTF.

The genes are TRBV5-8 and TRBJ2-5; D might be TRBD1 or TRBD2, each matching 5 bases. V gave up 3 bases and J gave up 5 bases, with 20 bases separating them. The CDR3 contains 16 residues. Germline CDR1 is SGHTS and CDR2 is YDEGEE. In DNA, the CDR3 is TGTGCCAGCAGCTCCCGATTACTGGGGCCGGGGGAGACCCAGTACTTC. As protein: CASSSRLLGPGETQYF.

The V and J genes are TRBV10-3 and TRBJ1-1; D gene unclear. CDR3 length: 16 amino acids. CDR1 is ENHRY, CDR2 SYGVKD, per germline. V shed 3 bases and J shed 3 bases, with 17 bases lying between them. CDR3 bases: TGTGCCATCAGTGATCGGCGGGCGTCTAAGGACACTGAAGCTTTCTTT. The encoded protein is CAISDRRASKDTEAFF.

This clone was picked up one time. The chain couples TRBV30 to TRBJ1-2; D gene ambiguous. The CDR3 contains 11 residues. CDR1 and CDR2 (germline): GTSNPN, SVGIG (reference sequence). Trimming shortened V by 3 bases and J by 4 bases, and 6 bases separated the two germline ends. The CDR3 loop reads CAWSEVYGYTF. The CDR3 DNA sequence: TGTGCCTGGAGCGAGGTCTATGGCTACACCTTC.

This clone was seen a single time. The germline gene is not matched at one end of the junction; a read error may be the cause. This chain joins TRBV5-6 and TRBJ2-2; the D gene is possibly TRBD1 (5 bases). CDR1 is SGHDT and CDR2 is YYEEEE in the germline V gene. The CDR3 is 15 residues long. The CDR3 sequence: CATSVSGYLAGELFF. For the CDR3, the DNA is TGTGCCACCAGCGTATCAGGGTATCTCGCCGGGGAGCTGTTTTTT.

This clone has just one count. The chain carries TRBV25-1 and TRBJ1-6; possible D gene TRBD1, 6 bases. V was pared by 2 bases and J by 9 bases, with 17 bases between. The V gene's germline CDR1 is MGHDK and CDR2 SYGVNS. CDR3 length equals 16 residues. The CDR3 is CASSELGARGGSPLHF. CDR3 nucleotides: TGTGCCAGCAGTGAACTGGGGGCCCGCGGAGGTTCACCCCTCCACTTT.

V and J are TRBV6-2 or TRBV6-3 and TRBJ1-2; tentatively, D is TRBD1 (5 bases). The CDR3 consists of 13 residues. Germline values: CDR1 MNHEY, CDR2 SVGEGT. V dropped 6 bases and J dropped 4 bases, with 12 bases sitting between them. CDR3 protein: CASSNDQGYGYTF. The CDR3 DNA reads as TGTGCCAGCAGCAACGACCAGGGCTATGGCTACACCTTC.

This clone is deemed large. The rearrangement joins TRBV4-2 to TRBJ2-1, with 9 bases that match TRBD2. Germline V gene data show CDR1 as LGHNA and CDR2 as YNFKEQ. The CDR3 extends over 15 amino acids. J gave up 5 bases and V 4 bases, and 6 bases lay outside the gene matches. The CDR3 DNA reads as TGTGCCAGCAGCCCTCTAGCGGGACTCAACAATGAGCAGTTCTTC. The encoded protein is CASSPLAGLNNEQFF.

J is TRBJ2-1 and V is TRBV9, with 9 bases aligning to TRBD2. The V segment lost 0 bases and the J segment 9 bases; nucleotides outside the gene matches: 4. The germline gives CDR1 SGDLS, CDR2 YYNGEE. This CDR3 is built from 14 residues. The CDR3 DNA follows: TGTGCCAGCAGCGTAGAGGGGACTAGCAGTGAGCAGTTCTTC. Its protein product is CASSVEGTSSEQFF.

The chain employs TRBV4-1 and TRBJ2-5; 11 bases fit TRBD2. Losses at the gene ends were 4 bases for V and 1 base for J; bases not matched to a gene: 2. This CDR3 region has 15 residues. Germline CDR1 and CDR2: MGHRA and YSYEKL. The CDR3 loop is CASSRLAGSQETQYF. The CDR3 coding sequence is TGCGCCAGCAGCCGACTAGCGGGGAGCCAAGAGACCCAGTACTTC.

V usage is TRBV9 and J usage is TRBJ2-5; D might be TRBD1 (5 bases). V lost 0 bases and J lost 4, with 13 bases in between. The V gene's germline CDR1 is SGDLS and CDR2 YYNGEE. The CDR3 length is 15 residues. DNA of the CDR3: TGTGCCAGCAGCGTAGAGGATTCTCAGGGAGAGACCCAGTACTTC. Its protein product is CASSVEDSQGETQYF.

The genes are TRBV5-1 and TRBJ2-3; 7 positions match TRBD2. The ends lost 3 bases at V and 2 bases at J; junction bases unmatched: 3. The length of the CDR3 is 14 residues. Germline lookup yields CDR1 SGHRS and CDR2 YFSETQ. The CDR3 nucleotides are TGCGCCAGCAGCTGGGGGGGGACCACAGATACGCAGTATTTT. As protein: CASSWGGTTDTQYF.

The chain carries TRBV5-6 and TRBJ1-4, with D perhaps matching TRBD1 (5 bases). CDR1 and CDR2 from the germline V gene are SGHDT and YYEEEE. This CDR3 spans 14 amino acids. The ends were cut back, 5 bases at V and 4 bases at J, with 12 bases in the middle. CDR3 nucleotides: TGTGCCAGCAGTTTTAGACAGCTTAATGAAAAACTGTTTTTT. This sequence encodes CASSFRQLNEKLFF.

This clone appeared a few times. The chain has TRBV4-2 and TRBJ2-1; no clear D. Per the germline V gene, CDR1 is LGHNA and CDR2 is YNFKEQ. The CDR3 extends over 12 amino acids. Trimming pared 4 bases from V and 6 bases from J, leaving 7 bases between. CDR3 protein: CASSPRSNEQFF. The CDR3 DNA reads TGTGCCAGCAGCCCCCGGAGCAATGAGCAGTTCTTC.

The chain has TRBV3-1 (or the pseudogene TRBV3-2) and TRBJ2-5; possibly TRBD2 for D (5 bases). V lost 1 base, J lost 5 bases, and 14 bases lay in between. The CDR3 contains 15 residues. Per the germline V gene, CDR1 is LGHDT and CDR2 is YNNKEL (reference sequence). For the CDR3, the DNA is TGTGCCAGCAGCCAAGTTTCCGGGAATGGGGAGACCCAGTACTTC. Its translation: CASSQVSGNGETQYF.

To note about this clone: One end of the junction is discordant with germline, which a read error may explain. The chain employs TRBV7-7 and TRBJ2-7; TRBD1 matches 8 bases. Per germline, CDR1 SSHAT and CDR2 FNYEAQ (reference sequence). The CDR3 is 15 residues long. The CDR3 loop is CASSLDDRGGNEQYF. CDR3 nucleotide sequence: TGTGCTAGCAGCTTAGACGACAGGGGAGGAAACGAGCAGTACTTC.

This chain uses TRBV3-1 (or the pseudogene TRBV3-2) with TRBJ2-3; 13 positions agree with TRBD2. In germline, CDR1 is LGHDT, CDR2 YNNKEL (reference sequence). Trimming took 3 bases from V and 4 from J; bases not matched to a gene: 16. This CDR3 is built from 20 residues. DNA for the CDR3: TGTGCCAGCAGCCAGGATACTAGCGGGAGGGCCATCCTGGGGGCAGATACGCAGTATTTT. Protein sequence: CASSQDTSGRAILGADTQYF.

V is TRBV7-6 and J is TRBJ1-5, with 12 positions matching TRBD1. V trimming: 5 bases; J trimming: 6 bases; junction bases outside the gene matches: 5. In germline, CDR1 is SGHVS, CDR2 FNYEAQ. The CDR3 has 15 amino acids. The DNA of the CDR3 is TGTGCCAGCAGCCAGGGACAGGGGGCCGTTCAGCCCCAGCATTTT. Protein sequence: CASSQGQGAVQPQHF. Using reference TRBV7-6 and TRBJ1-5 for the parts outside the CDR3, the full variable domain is GAGVSQSPRYKVTKRGQDVALRCDPISGHVSLYWYRQALGQGPEFLTYFNYEAQQDKSGLPNDRFSAERPEGSISTLTIQRTEQRDSAMYRCASSQGQGAVQPQHFGDGTRLSIL.

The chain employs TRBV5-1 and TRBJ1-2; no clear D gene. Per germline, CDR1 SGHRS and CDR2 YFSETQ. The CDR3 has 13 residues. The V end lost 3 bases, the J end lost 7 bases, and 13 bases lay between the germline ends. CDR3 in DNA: TGCGCCAGCAGCTCTATAGGGCGCGGTGGCTACACCTTC. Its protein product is CASSSIGRGGYTF.

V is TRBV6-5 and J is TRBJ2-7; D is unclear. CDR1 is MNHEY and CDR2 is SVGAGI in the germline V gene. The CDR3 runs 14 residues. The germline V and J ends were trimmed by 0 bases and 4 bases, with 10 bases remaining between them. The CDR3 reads CASSYSLKEYEQYF. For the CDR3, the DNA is TGTGCCAGCAGTTACTCTCTCAAGGAGTACGAGCAGTACTTC.

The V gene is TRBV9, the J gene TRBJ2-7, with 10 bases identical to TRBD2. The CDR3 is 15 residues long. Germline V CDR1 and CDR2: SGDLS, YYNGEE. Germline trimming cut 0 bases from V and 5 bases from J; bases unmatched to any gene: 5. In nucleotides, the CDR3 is TGTGCCAGCAGCGTAGTAGCTAGCGGGGGCGACGAGCAGTACTTC. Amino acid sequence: CASSVVASGGDEQYF.

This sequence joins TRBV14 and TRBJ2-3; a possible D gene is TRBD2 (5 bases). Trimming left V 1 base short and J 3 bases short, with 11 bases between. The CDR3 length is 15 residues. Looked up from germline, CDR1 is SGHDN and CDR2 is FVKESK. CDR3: CASSQGFGGTDTQYF. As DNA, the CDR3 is TGTGCCAGCAGCCAAGGGTTTGGCGGGACAGATACGCAGTATTTT.

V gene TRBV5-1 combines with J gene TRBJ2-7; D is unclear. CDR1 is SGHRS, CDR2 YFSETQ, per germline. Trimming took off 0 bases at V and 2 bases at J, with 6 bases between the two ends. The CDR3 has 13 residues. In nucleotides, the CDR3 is TGCGCCAGCAGCTTGGAGCTAGCCTACGAGCAGTACTTC. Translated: CASSLELAYEQYF.

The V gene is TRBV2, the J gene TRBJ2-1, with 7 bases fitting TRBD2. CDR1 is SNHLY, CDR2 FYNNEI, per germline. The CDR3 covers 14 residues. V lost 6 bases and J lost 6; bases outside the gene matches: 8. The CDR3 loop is CASRTLAAGNEQFF. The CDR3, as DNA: TGTGCCAGCAGGACCCTAGCGGCCGGCAATGAGCAGTTCTTC. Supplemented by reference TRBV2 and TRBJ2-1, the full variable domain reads EPEVTQTPSHQVTQMGQEVILRCVPISNHLYFYWYRQILGQKVEFLVSFYNNEISEKSEIFDDQFSVERPDGSNFTLKIRSTKLEDSAMYFCASRTLAAGNEQFFGPGTRLTVL.

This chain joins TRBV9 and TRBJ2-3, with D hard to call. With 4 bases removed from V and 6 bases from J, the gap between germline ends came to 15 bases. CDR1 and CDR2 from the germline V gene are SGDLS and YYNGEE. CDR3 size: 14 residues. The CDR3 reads CASSNTPVFDTQYF. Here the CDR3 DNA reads TGTGCCAGCAGCAACACCCCGGTTTTTGATACGCAGTATTTT.